The clone carrying this T cell receptor (beta chain) was observed at least ten times. The target antigen is unknown. The data stem from a study of sequential checkpoint blockade in melanoma. Study-wide context: Randomization was 1:1 between first-line nivolumab→ipilimumab and ipilimumab→nivolumab. Roughly 20 patients had tumor biopsies before treatment and at week 13. Overall study results and limits: For nivolumab-first patients, baseline tumor clonality was associated with response.

Specified treatment: randomized to nivolumab then ipilimumab (arm A) or the reverse (arm B). DNA-damaging chemotherapy had not been given to any patient beforehand. TCRdb keeps only in-frame clones here, not all; method: immunoSEQ multiplex PCR. Of 2,500 or so clones listed, under 20% are singletons. J was trimmed by 8 bases and V by 4 bases; bases with no gene match: 19. Germline V gene sequence: CDR1 SGHNT, CDR2 YENEEA. The CDR3 sequence is 18 residues long. The chain is built from TRBV11-3 and TRBJ1-4, with 7 bases matching TRBD1. The source is a human donor with melanoma. Sample: tumor tissue (inferred from file names), taken from a patient given nivolumab and ipilimumab in sequence. CDR3 region: CASSSGILPGTVKEKLFF. The CDR3 nucleotides read TGTGCCAGCAGCTCAGGAATCCTACCCGGGACAGTAAAGGAAAAACTGTTTTTT.